This TCR beta chain was sequenced for a study of cytomegalovirus exposure and HLA in healthy donors. PCR amplification relied on 60 Vbeta primers (plus 13 Jbeta primers). Only in-frame clones appear in the TCRdb table, and some are missing; sequencing was by immunoSEQ multiplex PCR. The repertoire holds tens of thousands of clones, approximately 57% seen once, with approximately 6% in the top ten. The CDR3 contains 16 residues. V was cut by 0 bases and J by 4 bases, with 16 bases left in between. Germline V gene data show CDR1 as SGDLS and CDR2 as YYNGEE. The J gene is TRBJ1-2, the V gene TRBV9; tentatively, D is TRBD1 (5 bases). This TCR came from a woman in her 30s in good health and CMV-seronegative. Sequencing was performed on PBMCs. CDR3 DNA sequence: TGTGCCAGCAGCGTAGGGCTGGGGGGGGGAACCTATGGCTACACCTTC. Encoded protein: CASSVGLGGGTYGYTF.